These 12 T cell receptor beta chains were sequenced from one sample in a study of shared clonotypes between healthy human individuals (dated by TCRdb to the early 2020s). Libraries were made using the immunoSEQ multiplex PCR assay. TCRdb obtained this table from immuneACCESS and retained in-frame rearrangements with V and J assigned. These tables miss some clones; where compared with another copy, unresolved V genes account for less than half of the shortfall, and the remainder is unexplained. Recorded for this sample are about 490,000 clones; less than 80% of them occurred a single time. The top ten hold approximately 12% of the sample. Sequenced input: PBMCs. The receptors shown here come from a woman aged 40 to 50 in good health. Some clones in this sample may be carry-over from other donors' samples.

The genes are TRBV4-2 and TRBJ2-1, with no clear D. Germline CDR1 and CDR2: LGHNA and YNFKEQ. Deletions cut 0 bases from V and 0 bases from J, with 6 bases between. The CDR3 runs 15 residues. CDR3 loop: CASSQEGGSYNEQFF. CDR3 nucleotide sequence: TGTGCCAGCAGCCAAGAGGGTGGCTCCTACAATGAGCAGTTCTTC.

The V call is TRBV7-2, the J call TRBJ1-1; D uncertain. The CDR3 is 14 residues long. V was trimmed by 1 base and J by 0 bases, leaving 6 bases between them. In germline, CDR1 is SGHTA, CDR2 FQGNSA. This CDR3 reads CASSLDQVNTEAFF. CDR3 nucleotides: TGTGCCAGCAGCTTAGACCAGGTGAACACTGAAGCTTTCTTT.

This clone was recorded only once. The chain links TRBV7-2 to TRBJ1-3; 7 bases are shared with TRBD1. The CDR3 loop spans 16 amino acids. V lost 1 base and J lost 4; bases outside the gene matches: 7. CDR1 and CDR2 (germline): SGHTA, FQGNSA. As DNA, the CDR3 is TGTGCCAGCAGCTTAGGTACAGGGGATATCGGAAACACCATATATTTT. Encoded protein: CASSLGTGDIGNTIYF.

V usage is TRBV7-3 and J usage is TRBJ2-2; 8 nucleotides align to TRBD2. This CDR3 comprises 14 residues. Germline V gene data show CDR1 as SGHTA and CDR2 as FQGTGA. V was clipped by 2 bases and J by 4 bases; unmatched bases: 0. CDR3 DNA sequence: TGTGCCAGCAGCTTAGGGACTAGCACCGGGGAGCTGTTTTTT. Translated: CASSLGTSTGELFF.

This sequence joins TRBV7-9 and TRBJ2-1; D is possibly TRBD1 or TRBD2 (5 bases each). V lost 6 bases and J lost 1, with 16 bases in between. Germline loops: CDR1 SEHNR, CDR2 FQNEAQ (reference sequence). This CDR3 is 16 amino acids long. CDR3 in amino acids: CASSGRGEWSYNEQFF. The CDR3 DNA sequence: TGTGCCAGCAGTGGCCGGGGCGAGTGGTCCTACAATGAGCAGTTCTTC.

This clone has more than one count but fewer than ten. This chain joins TRBV5-6 and TRBJ2-5, with D perhaps matching TRBD2 (6 bases). There are 13 residues in the CDR3. V dropped 3 bases and J dropped 9 bases, with 15 bases sitting between them. The V gene's germline CDR1 is SGHDT and CDR2 YYEEEE. The CDR3 DNA sequence: TGTGCCAGCAGCTCGGAGGGCCGAGGGGCCCAGTACTTC. Its protein is CASSSEGRGAQYF. Using reference TRBV5-6 and TRBJ2-5 for the parts outside the CDR3, the full variable domain is DAGVTQSPTHLIKTRGQQVTLRCSPKSGHDTVSWYQQALGQGPQFIFQYYEEEERQRGNFPDRFSGHQFPNYSSELNVNALLLGDSALYLCASSSEGRGAQYFGPGTRLLVL.

This clone was picked up one time. V usage is TRBV7-9 and J usage is TRBJ2-7; the D is unclear. The CDR3 has 14 residues. V shed 5 bases and J shed 0 bases, with 11 bases lying between them. From germline, CDR1 is SEHNR and CDR2 FQNEAQ (reference sequence). The CDR3 loop reads CASSTRTDSYEQYF. DNA of the CDR3: TGTGCCAGCAGCACCCGGACGGACTCCTACGAGCAGTACTTC.

V and J are TRBV28 and TRBJ1-2; D ambiguous. Looked up from germline, CDR1 is MDHEN and CDR2 is SYDVKM. The length of the CDR3 is 12 residues. CDR3 in amino acids: CAAGAGGKGYTF. Here the CDR3 DNA reads TGTGCAGCTGGTGCGGGAGGGAAAGGCTACACCTTC.

The sample holds one count of this clone. J is TRBJ2-5 and V is TRBV12-5; D unresolved. Germline assignment: CDR1 LGHNT and CDR2 FRNRAP. This CDR3 comprises 12 residues. V was clipped by 3 bases and J by 5 bases, with 7 bases between them. The CDR3 DNA sequence: TGTGCTAGTGGTTTCGATGGGGAGACCCAGTACTTC. As protein: CASGFDGETQYF.

The CDR3 spells CAISPGGETQYF. DNA for the CDR3: TGTGCCATCAGTCCAGGGGGAGAGACCCAGTACTTC. V gene TRBV10-3 combines with J gene TRBJ2-5; 7 bases map to TRBD1. The CDR3 length is 12 residues. V lost 5 bases and J lost 4; bases outside the gene matches: 1. The germline gives CDR1 ENHRY, CDR2 SYGVKD.

The count of this clone is one. The rearrangement joins TRBV4-3 to TRBJ2-7; D may be TRBD2 (5 bases). Per the germline V gene, CDR1 is LGHNA and CDR2 is YSLEER. CDR3 size: 15 residues. V gave up 0 bases and J gave up 2 bases, with 11 bases separating them. The CDR3 nucleotides read TGCGCCAGCAGCCAAGAAGCTAGCCGAGCCTACGAGCAGTACTTC. Protein: CASSQEASRAYEQYF.

This chain uses TRBV27 with TRBJ2-5; TRBD1 agrees at 7 bases. This CDR3 has 15 residues. Germline V CDR1 and CDR2: MNHEY, SMNVEV (reference sequence). After removal of 5 bases from V and 2 bases from J, the junction contained 8 bases not matched to a gene. CDR3 in amino acids: CASSPATGRQETQYF. DNA of the CDR3: TGTGCCAGCAGTCCGGCGACAGGGCGACAAGAGACCCAGTACTTC.